The clone carrying this T cell receptor beta chain was seen a single time. Its specificity is not known. This record belongs to a study of T-cell reconstitution after alpha-beta-depleted transplantation in children. General study results and limits: Certain patients had high TCRbeta diversity at day 60, and it came from recipient T cells and thymic progenitors that survived. About two months after transplant, alpha-beta T cells reportedly came from several hundred expanded graft clones. T cells produced anew were the main source of T-cell counts and diversity one year after transplant.

A library of TCRbeta sequences, prepared with unique molecular identifiers, was generated. MiXCR, applied by TCRdb to the PCR reads, yields one record per CDR3 protein. The data show about 580,000 distinct CDR3 sequences, 23% seen once. The CDR3 loop spans 15 amino acids. CDR1 LGHNA and CDR2 YSLEER come from the germline V gene. The V gene lost 0 bases and the J gene lost 6 bases, with 11 bases spanning the gap. The TCR was taken from a boy less than two years old who had a stem cell transplant for acute myeloid leukemia, so the T cells may come from the graft donor. Sequenced material: PBMCs, mostly from graft donor cells, taken 360 days after TCRalphabeta/CD19-depleted stem cell transplant. The V and J genes are TRBV4-3 and TRBJ2-2, with D perhaps being TRBD1 or TRBD2 (5 bases each). The CDR3, as DNA: TGCGCCAGCAGCCAAGATCTTAGAGGGGCCGGGGAGCTGTTTTTT. Its protein is CASSQDLRGAGELFF.